The clone carrying this TCR beta chain has a handful of counts. The authors ran a second PCR of roughly 6 to 11 cycles using a sample-barcoded 5' primer and a J-beta primer mix. TCRdb reanalysed the 5' RACE reads using MiXCR and keeps one entry per CDR3 protein. The sample consists of hundreds of thousands of distinct CDR3 sequences, about a third of them appearing once. The CDR3 extends over 16 amino acids. Per germline, CDR1 MNHEY and CDR2 SVGAGI. The V and J ends lost 0 bases and 1 base respectively, with 12 bases between them. The entry originates in a study of blood T cells in healthy people across ages. Study summary: Template-switching capture recovered about one barcoded beta molecule per two T cells.

Sequencing used blood. This receptor was taken from a woman older than 75 in good health. The chain combines TRBV6-5 with TRBJ2-5; D is unresolved. The CDR3 region is CASSYSPARPQETQYF. The CDR3 bases are TGTGCCAGCAGTTACTCCCCAGCGAGGCCCCAAGAGACCCAGTACTTC.